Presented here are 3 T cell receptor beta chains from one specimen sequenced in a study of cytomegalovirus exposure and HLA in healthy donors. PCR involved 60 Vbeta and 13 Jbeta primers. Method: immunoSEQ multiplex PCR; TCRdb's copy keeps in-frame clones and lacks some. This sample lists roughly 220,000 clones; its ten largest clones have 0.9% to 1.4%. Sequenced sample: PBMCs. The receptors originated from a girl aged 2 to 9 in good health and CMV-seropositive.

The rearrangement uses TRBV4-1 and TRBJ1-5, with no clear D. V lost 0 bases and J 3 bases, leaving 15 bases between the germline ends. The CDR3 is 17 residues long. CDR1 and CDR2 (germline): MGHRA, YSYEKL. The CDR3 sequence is CASSQEPIHKNNQPQHF. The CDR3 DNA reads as TGCGCCAGCAGCCAAGAGCCCATTCACAAGAACAATCAGCCCCAGCATTTT.

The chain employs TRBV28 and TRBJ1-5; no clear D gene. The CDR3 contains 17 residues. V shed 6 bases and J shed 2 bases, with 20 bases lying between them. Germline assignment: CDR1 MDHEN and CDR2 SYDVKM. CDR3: CASSHSTAFMGNQPQHF. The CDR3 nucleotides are TGTGCCAGCAGCCACTCGACTGCTTTCATGGGCAATCAGCCCCAGCATTTT.

CDR3 nucleotide sequence: TGTGCCAGCAGTGAACTAGCTGGCACAGATACGCAGTATTTT. Protein product: CASSELAGTDTQYF. The genes are TRBV25-1 and TRBJ2-3; D is possibly TRBD2 (5 bases). This CDR3 spans 14 amino acids. Germline V gene sequence: CDR1 MGHDK, CDR2 SYGVNS. The V and J ends lost 2 bases and 1 base respectively, with 7 bases between them.